These T cell receptor beta chains were read from a single sample in a study of CXCR3-negative and CXCR3-positive naive CD8 T cells. TCRdb reworked the 5' RACE reads into one entry per CDR3 protein, no DNA. The sample table sets out tens of thousands of distinct CDR3 sequences. The specimen sequenced was naive CXCR3+ CD8+ T cells from blood. All receptors come from a human donor in good health. Some clones in this sample may be carry-over from other donors' samples. The CDR3 runs from the conserved cysteine through the conserved F or W. Part of the rows lack a size; the others show once, few, many or a class for expanded clones.

V,J,size,CDR3
TRBV4-3,TRBJ2-2,NA,CASSHRDRDTGELFF
TRBV28,TRBJ2-7,NA,CASSPPYEQYF
TRBV9,TRBJ1-2,NA,CASSVAGSPLSYGYTF
TRBV29-1,TRBJ2-1,NA,CSVEDTQPEQFF
TRBV7-8,TRBJ2-7,NA,CASSSLDSHYGQYF
TRBV6-2/TRBV6-3,TRBJ2-1,NA,CASSYSFALAASSYNEQFF
TRBV7-8,TRBJ2-5,NA,CASSLEIVSGETQYF
TRBV23-1,TRBJ2-2,medium-sized,CASSHRGSGELFF
TRBV29-1,TRBJ2-2,NA,CSAPGTVNTGELFF
TRBV20-1,TRBJ2-5,NA,CSAAGQGVMETQYF
TRBV6-2/TRBV6-3,TRBJ2-1,NA,CASSYSGLHPDNEQFF
TRBV7-9,TRBJ2-1,NA,CASTLGAAFSYNEQFF
TRBV7-9,TRBJ2-1,NA,CASSLLRGVSNEQFF
TRBV20-1,TRBJ1-1,NA,CSAFPTDSNTEAFF
TRBV29-1,TRBJ2-1,NA,CSVESLSPEGTHNEQFF
TRBV7-9,TRBJ1-2,NA,CASSLTEQHYGYTF
TRBV19,TRBJ1-6,NA,CASTGAGPLGSPLHF
TRBV28,TRBJ2-3,NA,CASNGDLHTDTQYF
TRBV27,TRBJ2-7,NA,CASSLSGLSSYEQYF
TRBV30,TRBJ2-4,NA,CAWSVRDIQYF
TRBV28,TRBJ2-1,NA,CASSFRDLTDRGYNEQFF
TRBV25-1,TRBJ1-2,NA,CASSGDNYYGYTF
TRBV11-2,TRBJ2-2,NA,CASSPPGLADTGELFF
TRBV6-5,TRBJ2-1,NA,CASSYWAASSYNEQFF
TRBV29-1,TRBJ1-2,NA,CSVDRVVGYTF
TRBV12-1,TRBJ2-7,NA,CASGGASYEQYF
TRBV28,TRBJ2-7,NA,CASSFGMAVEQYF
TRBV29-1,TRBJ1-1,NA,CSVEASLEAFF
TRBV12-3/TRBV12-4,TRBJ1-4,NA,CASGLRDRGVKLFF
TRBV29-1,TRBJ1-5,NA,CSVDAGRGDNQPQHF
TRBV14,TRBJ2-1,NA,CASSQAFYSYNEQFF
TRBV19,TRBJ2-2,NA,CASSIIWGELFF
TRBV7-9,TRBJ2-3,NA,CASSPPFGGDTDTQYF
TRBV18,TRBJ2-7,NA,CASSPPEGYEQYF
TRBV20-1,TRBJ2-3,NA,CSARDRSAGSYTDTQYF
TRBV6-6,TRBJ2-7,NA,CASSLLSYEQYF
TRBV7-8,TRBJ2-3,NA,CASSLPLGGRIDTQYF
TRBV9,TRBJ2-1,NA,CASSVGGGDEQFF
TRBV24-1,TRBJ2-2,NA,CATSDAVGELFF
TRBV28,TRBJ1-1,NA,CASRRVNTEAFF
TRBV4-3,TRBJ2-7,NA,CASSQGVNEQYF
TRBV6-4,TRBJ2-2,NA,CASTASGEAGELFF
TRBV20-1,TRBJ2-7,NA,CSATMGERDVYEQYF